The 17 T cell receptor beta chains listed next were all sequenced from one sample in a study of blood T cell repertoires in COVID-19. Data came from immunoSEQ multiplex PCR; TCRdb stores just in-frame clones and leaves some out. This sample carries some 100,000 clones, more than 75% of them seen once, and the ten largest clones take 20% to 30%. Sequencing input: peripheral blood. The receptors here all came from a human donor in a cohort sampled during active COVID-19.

The CDR3 DNA reads TGTGCCAGCAGCTTAGGTAGCGGGAGGGCATTTGAGACCCAGTACTTC. It yields the protein CASSLGSGRAFETQYF. The chain combines TRBV7-2 with TRBJ2-5; TRBD2 agrees at 11 bases. V shed 1 base, J shed 5 bases, and the junction held 6 bases outside the gene matches. This CDR3 has 16 residues. CDR1 and CDR2 from the germline V gene are SGHTA and FQGNSA. Full variable domain (outside the CDR3, taken from reference TRBV7-2 and TRBJ2-5): GAGVSQSPSNKVTEKGKDVELRCDPISGHTALYWYRQSLGQGLEFLIYFQGNSAPDKSGLPSDRFSAERTGGSVSTLTIQRTQQEDSAVYLCASSLGSGRAFETQYFGPGTRLLVL.

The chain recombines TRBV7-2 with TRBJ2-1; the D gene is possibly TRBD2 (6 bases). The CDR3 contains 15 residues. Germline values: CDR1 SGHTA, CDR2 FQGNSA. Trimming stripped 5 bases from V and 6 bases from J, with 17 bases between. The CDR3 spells CASSRDLERGNEQFF. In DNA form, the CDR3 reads TGTGCCAGCAGCCGGGACTTGGAGAGGGGCAATGAGCAGTTCTTC. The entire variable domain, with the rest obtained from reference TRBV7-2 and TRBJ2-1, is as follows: GAGVSQSPSNKVTEKGKDVELRCDPISGHTALYWYRQSLGQGLEFLIYFQGNSAPDKSGLPSDRFSAERTGGSVSTLTIQRTQQEDSAVYLCASSRDLERGNEQFFGPGTRLTVL.

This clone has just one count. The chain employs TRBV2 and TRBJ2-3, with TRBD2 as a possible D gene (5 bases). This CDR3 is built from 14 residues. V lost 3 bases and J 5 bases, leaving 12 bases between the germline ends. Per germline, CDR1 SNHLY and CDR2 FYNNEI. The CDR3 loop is CASSEATNVDTQYF. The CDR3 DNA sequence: TGTGCCAGCAGTGAGGCGACTAATGTAGATACGCAGTATTTT.

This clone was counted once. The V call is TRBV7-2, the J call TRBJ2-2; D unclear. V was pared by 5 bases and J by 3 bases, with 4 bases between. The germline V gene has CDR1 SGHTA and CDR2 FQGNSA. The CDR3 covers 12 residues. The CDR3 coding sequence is TGTGCCAGCAGCCAGTACACCGGGGAGCTGTTTTTT. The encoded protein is CASSQYTGELFF.

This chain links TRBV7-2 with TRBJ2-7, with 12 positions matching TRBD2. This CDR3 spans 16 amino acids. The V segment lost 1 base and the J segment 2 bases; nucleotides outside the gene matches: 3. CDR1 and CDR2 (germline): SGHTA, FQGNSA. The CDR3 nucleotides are TGTGCCAGCAGCTTAGTTAGGACTAGCGGGGCCTACGAGCAGTACTTC. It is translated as CASSLVRTSGAYEQYF.

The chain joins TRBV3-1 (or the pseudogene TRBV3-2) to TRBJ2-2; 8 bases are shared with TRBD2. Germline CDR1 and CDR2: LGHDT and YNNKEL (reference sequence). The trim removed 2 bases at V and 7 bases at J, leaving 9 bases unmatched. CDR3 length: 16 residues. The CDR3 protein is CASSQLSGGGIGELFF. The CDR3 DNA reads TGTGCCAGCAGCCAATTAAGCGGGGGTGGCATCGGGGAGCTGTTTTTT.

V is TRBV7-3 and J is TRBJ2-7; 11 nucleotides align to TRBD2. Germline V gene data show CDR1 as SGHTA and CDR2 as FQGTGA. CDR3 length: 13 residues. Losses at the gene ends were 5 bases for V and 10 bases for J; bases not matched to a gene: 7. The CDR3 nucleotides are TGTGCCAGCAGCCCAACTAGCGGGAGTAAACAGTACTTC. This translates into CASSPTSGSKQYF.

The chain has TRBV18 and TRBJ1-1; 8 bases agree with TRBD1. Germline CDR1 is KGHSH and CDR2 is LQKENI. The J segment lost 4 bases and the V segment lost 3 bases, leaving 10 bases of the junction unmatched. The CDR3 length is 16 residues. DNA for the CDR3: TGTGCCAGCTCACCCACTAGTACAGGGGGGAGCACTGAAGCTTTCTTT. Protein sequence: CASSPTSTGGSTEAFF.

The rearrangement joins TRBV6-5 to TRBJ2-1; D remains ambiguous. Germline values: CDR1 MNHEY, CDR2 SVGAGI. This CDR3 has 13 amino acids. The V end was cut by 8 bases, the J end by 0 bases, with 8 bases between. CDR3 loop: CASRVASYNEQFF. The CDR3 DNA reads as TGTGCCAGCCGCGTAGCCTCCTACAATGAGCAGTTCTTC.

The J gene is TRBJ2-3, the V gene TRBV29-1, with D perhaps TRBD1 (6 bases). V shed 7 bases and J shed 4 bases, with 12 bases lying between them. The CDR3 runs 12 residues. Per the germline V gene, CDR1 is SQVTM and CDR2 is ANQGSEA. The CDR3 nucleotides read TGCAGCGCCCCACAGGGTCCAGATACGCAGTATTTT. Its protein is CSAPQGPDTQYF.

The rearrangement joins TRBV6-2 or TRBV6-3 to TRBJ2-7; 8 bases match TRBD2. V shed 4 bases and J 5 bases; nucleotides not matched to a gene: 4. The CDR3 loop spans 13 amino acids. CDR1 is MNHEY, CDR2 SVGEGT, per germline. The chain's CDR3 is CASSSAGVNEQYF. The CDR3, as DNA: TGTGCCAGCAGTTCAGCGGGAGTAAACGAGCAGTACTTC.

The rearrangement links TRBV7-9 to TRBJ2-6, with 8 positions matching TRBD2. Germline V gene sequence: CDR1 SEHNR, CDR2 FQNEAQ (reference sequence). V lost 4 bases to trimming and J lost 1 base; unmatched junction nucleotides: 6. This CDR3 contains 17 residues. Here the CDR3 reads CASSWFGGESGANVLTF. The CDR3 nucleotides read TGTGCCAGCAGCTGGTTCGGGGGGGAGTCTGGGGCCAACGTCCTGACTTTC.

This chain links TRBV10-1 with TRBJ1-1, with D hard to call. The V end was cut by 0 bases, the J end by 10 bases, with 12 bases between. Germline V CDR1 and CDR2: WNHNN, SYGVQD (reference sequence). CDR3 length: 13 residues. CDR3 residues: CASSESGRRTAFF. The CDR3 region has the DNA TGCGCCAGCAGTGAGTCGGGGAGGAGGACAGCTTTCTTT.

The CDR3 reads CASSSGQKNIQYF. The CDR3 DNA is TGTGCCAGCAGCTCGGGACAGAAAAACATTCAGTACTTC. The genes are TRBV7-8 and TRBJ2-4; 7 bases agree with TRBD1. The CDR3 has 13 amino acids. J lost 4 bases, V lost 4 bases, and 1 base had no gene match. Germline V gene sequence: CDR1 SGHVS, CDR2 FQNEAQ.

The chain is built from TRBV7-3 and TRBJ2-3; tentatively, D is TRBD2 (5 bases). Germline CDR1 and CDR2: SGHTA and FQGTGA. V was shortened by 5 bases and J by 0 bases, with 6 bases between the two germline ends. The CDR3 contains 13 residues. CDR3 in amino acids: CASSRTSTDTQYF. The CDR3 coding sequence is TGTGCCAGCAGCAGGACTAGCACAGATACGCAGTATTTT.

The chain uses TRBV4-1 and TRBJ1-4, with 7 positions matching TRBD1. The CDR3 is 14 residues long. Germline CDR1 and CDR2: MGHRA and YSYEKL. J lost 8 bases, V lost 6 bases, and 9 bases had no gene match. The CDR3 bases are TGCGCCAGCAGTTCCGGGACAGCGATGGAAAAACTGTTTTTT. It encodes CASSSGTAMEKLFF.

CDR3 nucleotide sequence: TGTGCCAGCAGCCGTACCCGAGGAGGCTACGAGCAGTACTTC. Translation gives CASSRTRGGYEQYF. V is TRBV5-4 and J is TRBJ2-7, with D possibly TRBD2 on 5 matching bases. Germline loops: CDR1 SGHNT, CDR2 YYREEE (reference sequence). The CDR3 runs 14 residues. Trimming cost V 4 bases and J 3 bases, with 14 bases left between them.